Described below is a single T cell receptor (beta chain) sequence and its context. This sample stems from a study of lymphopenia after photon versus proton radiotherapy. The method was immunoSEQ multiplex PCR; TCRdb's version includes in-frame clones alone and lacks a portion of them. Of 150,000 to 200,000 clones listed, about nine tenths are singletons. J gave up 5 bases and V 5 bases, and 10 bases lay outside the gene matches. This CDR3 comprises 16 residues. Germline CDR1 and CDR2: LNHDA and SQIVND (reference sequence). The chain recombines TRBV19 with TRBJ2-1, with 9 bases aligning to TRBD2. The source of this sequence is a man aged 50-59 years with gastric cancer. This sample comprised peripheral blood, obtained from a patient treated with photon-based radiotherapy. The CDR3 bases are TGTGCCAGTAGTCCCTGGACTAGCGTTGTGAACAATGAGCAGTTCTTC. Its translation: CASSPWTSVVNNEQFF.